These T cell receptor beta chains were read from a single sample in a study of CD8+ T cells in alopecia areata. The table came from immunoSEQ multiplex PCR; TCRdb's copy has only in-frame clones and leaves some out. The data contain some 190,000 clones, approximately 56% of them singletons. Sequences were derived from CD4+ T cells sorted from blood, sampled at week 4, from a patient treated with tofacitinib. These receptors were collected from a human donor with alopecia areata. Each CDR3 is given with its conserved first and last residue. A D gene is named only where the DNA matches it firmly. Part of the rows lack a size; the others show once, few, many or a class for expanded clones.

d_call	clone_size	v_call	j_call	cdr3_nt	cdr3_aa
NA	NA	TRBV6-5	TRBJ2-5	TGTGCCAGAACCGGAGAGACCCAGTACTTC	CARTGETQYF
NA	few	TRBV29-1	TRBJ2-5	TGCAGCGTTCTTAACGGGGAGACCCAGTACTTC	CSVLNGETQYF
NA	NA	TRBV6-6	TRBJ1-5	TGTGCCAGCAGTTACTCGAGCAATCAGCCCCAGCATTTT	CASSYSSNQPQHF
NA	few	TRBV29-1	TRBJ2-1	TGCAGCGTTGGGTGGCAACCAAGTTTCCCTTACAATGAGCAGTTCTTC	CSVGWQPSFPYNEQFF
NA	NA	TRBV2	TRBJ1-2	TGTGCCAGCAGTCAATCCCTCTTAGCTAACTATGGCTACACCTTC	CASSQSLLANYGYTF
TRBD2	NA	TRBV4-3	TRBJ2-1	TGCGCCAGCAGCCCCGGGGGGAGGATGTCGGGTGAGCAGTTCTTC	CASSPGGRMSGEQFF
NA	few	TRBV29-1	TRBJ2-7	TGCAGCGTTGAAGAAACACCCCGGGGGGAGCAGTACTTC	CSVEETPRGEQYF
TRBD1	NA	TRBV2	TRBJ2-7	TGTGCCAGCATCGGGACAGCCTACGAGCAGTACTTC	CASIGTAYEQYF
NA	NA	TRBV27	TRBJ1-1	TGTGCCAGCAGCCCCGGGCCACTGAACACTGAAGCTTTCTTT	CASSPGPLNTEAFF
TRBD2	NA	TRBV4-1	TRBJ2-3	TGCGCCAGCAGCCAAGATGAAGGAGGGAGGGGCACAGATACGCAGTATTTT	CASSQDEGGRGTDTQYF
NA	NA	TRBV7-2	TRBJ2-3	TGTGCCAGCAGCTTGAGTTCCCGAGATACGCAGTATTTT	CASSLSSRDTQYF
TRBD1	NA	TRBV5-1	TRBJ1-1	TGCGCCAGCAGCTTGGCGACAGGGGGTAGCACTGAAGCTTTCTTT	CASSLATGGSTEAFF
NA	NA	TRBV9	TRBJ2-7	TGTGCCAGCAGCGTAGTGCTAGCCTCCTACGAGCAGTACTTC	CASSVVLASYEQYF
NA	NA	TRBV4-3	TRBJ2-5	TGCGCCAGCAGCCAAGATGCGGGATATGAGACCCAGTACTTC	CASSQDAGYETQYF
NA	NA	TRBV7-9	TRBJ2-7	TGTGCCAGCAGCCAAATATCCTACGAGCAGTACTTC	CASSQISYEQYF
NA	NA	TRBV29-1	TRBJ2-7	TGCAGCGTCTCCCGAGGTCCACCACTCTACGAGCAGTACTTC	CSVSRGPPLYEQYF
NA	NA	TRBV30	TRBJ1-3	TGTGCCTGGAGTTATGGGACAAACGGGAACACCATATATTTT	CAWSYGTNGNTIYF
NA	NA	TRBV7-2	TRBJ1-1	TGTGCCAGCACCTTAGGTGGCAGGGGACCGAACACTGAAGCTTTCTTT	CASTLGGRGPNTEAFF
NA	NA	TRBV9	TRBJ2-7	TGTGCCAGCAGCCCGACAGGTTCCTACGAGCAGTACTTC	CASSPTGSYEQYF
NA	NA	TRBV29-1	TRBJ1-1	TGCAGCGTTGTTGGGCAGGCGAACACTGAAGCTTTCTTT	CSVVGQANTEAFF
TRBD2	NA	TRBV5-1	TRBJ2-7	TGCGCCAGCAGCCAAACGTCTTCCGGGACTAGCGGGAGGAAAGGGGAGCAGTACTTC	CASSQTSSGTSGRKGEQYF
NA	NA	TRBV6-5	TRBJ2-5	TGTGCCAGCAGTTACTCGGGGGCTAGCGTTTCGTCCCAGTACTTC	CASSYSGASVSSQYF
NA	NA	TRBV29-1	TRBJ2-2	TGCAGCGTTGACTTCGGCCGGAACACCGGGGAGCTGTTTTTT	CSVDFGRNTGELFF
NA	NA	TRBV4-3	TRBJ2-2	TGCGCCAGCAGCCGAGCGGACACCGGGGAGCTGTTTTTT	CASSRADTGELFF
TRBD1	NA	TRBV25-1	TRBJ1-2	TGTGCCAGCAGGACGGACAGGGGCCGTGGCTACACCTTC	CASRTDRGRGYTF
TRBD1	once	TRBV15	TRBJ2-6	TGTGCCACCAGCGGCCGGACAGGGCCCGGGGCCAACGTCCTGACTTTC	CATSGRTGPGANVLTF
NA	once	TRBV30	TRBJ2-2	TGTGCCTGGACAGGTTCCCACACCGGGGAGCTGTTTTTT	CAWTGSHTGELFF
TRBD2	NA	TRBV29-1	TRBJ2-7	TGCAGCGCGTTAGCGGGAGGGGGCTCCTACGAGCAGTACTTC	CSALAGGGSYEQYF
NA	NA	TRBV25-1	TRBJ2-7	TGTGCCAGCAGTGTTACAGGGTGGGGCTACGAGCAGTACTTC	CASSVTGWGYEQYF
NA	NA	TRBV28	TRBJ2-1	TGTGCCAGCAGGAAGTTGAATGAGCAGTTCTTC	CASRKLNEQFF
TRBD1	NA	TRBV4-3	TRBJ2-2	TGCGCCAGCAGCCAGGGGCAAACAGGGGGCTACACCGGGGAGCTGTTTTTT	CASSQGQTGGYTGELFF
TRBD2	NA	TRBV4-1	TRBJ2-3	TGCGCCAGCAGCCAGGGGTCTAGCGGAACCTCTAGCACAGATACGCAGTATTTT	CASSQGSSGTSSTDTQYF
NA	NA	TRBV6-5	TRBJ2-3	TGTGCCAGCAGTTACGATGGGTTTAGGACAGATACGCAGTATTTT	CASSYDGFRTDTQYF
TRBD1	NA	TRBV30	TRBJ1-2	TGTGCCGGGCACAGGGGTAGAAACTATGGCTACACCTTC	CAGHRGRNYGYTF
NA	few	TRBV7-9	TRBJ2-7	TGTGCCAGCAGCGAGGGACTCCTCTACGAGCAGTACTTC	CASSEGLLYEQYF
NA	NA	TRBV5-1	TRBJ2-7	TGCGCCAGCAGCCCACAGGGAATCACGAACGAGCAGTACTTC	CASSPQGITNEQYF
TRBD2	once	TRBV30	TRBJ2-3	TGTGCCTGGACTAGCGGGGTCGCAGATACGCAGTATTTT	CAWTSGVADTQYF
NA	few	TRBV15	TRBJ2-3	TGTGCCACCAGCAGAGATCCAGGGACTTCGAAGGATACGCAGTATTTT	CATSRDPGTSKDTQYF
NA	NA	TRBV30	TRBJ1-5	TGTGCCTGGAGGGGGGCAGAAGATCAGCCCCAGCATTTT	CAWRGAEDQPQHF
NA	few	TRBV30	TRBJ1-5	TGTGCCTGGAGTTTGGAAGGGGTTAGGGGAAATCAGCCCCAGCATTTT	CAWSLEGVRGNQPQHF
NA	NA	TRBV4-1	TRBJ2-5	TGCGCCAGCAGCCAACCCCCGGGAGAGACCCAGTACTTC	CASSQPPGETQYF
NA	NA	TRBV6-5	TRBJ1-1	TGTGCCAGCTCGGACCCCGGCAGGGGAGATGAAGCTTTCTTT	CASSDPGRGDEAFF
NA	once	TRBV29-1	TRBJ1-4	TGCAGCGTGGACAGTGGTGGTGAAAAACTGTTTTTT	CSVDSGGEKLFF
NA	NA	TRBV7-6	TRBJ2-3	TGTGCCAGCAGCCTCAGTTCCCACCACACAGATACGCAGTATTTT	CASSLSSHHTDTQYF
NA	NA	TRBV28	TRBJ1-5	TGTGCCAGCAGTTTAAGGGGATTTCAGCCCCAGCATTTT	CASSLRGFQPQHF
NA	NA	TRBV30	TRBJ1-2	TGTGCCTGGAGTACAGGGTCGGACTATGGCTACACCTTC	CAWSTGSDYGYTF
NA	NA	TRBV9	TRBJ2-3	TGTGCCAGCAGCGTATCCCCCGAACTCCGCACAGATACGCAGTATTTT	CASSVSPELRTDTQYF
NA	NA	TRBV5-1	TRBJ1-2	TGCGCCAGCAGTCTCGGTGATAACTATGGCTACACCTTC	CASSLGDNYGYTF
NA	NA	TRBV2	TRBJ2-5	TGTGCCAGCAAACTCTCCGGACTCCGCCGGGAGACCCAGTACTTC	CASKLSGLRRETQYF
TRBD2	few	TRBV14	TRBJ2-1	TGTGCCAGCAGCCCCAAGACTAGCCCCGGGCAGTTCTTC	CASSPKTSPGQFF
NA	NA	TRBV7-3	TRBJ2-5	TGTGCCAGCAGCTCCCAGGGGACCTTTCGAGCGGGGGAGACCCAGTACTTC	CASSSQGTFRAGETQYF
NA	NA	TRBV4-1	TRBJ1-5	TGCGCCAGCAGCCAAGCCCGGGACCGCAATCAGCCCCAGCATTTT	CASSQARDRNQPQHF
NA	NA	TRBV4-2	TRBJ1-2	TGTGCCAGCAGCCAAGAGAGTACTAACTATGGCTACACCTTC	CASSQESTNYGYTF
TRBD1	NA	TRBV6-1	TRBJ1-4	TGTGCCAGCAGTGCTTCGACAGGGTCTTCTGAAAAACTGTTTTTT	CASSASTGSSEKLFF
NA	NA	TRBV4-3	TRBJ2-3	TGCGCCAGCAGCCAAGATTCCCCACCCCCTAGCCGGGGTGCAGATACGCAGTATTTT	CASSQDSPPPSRGADTQYF
TRBD1	NA	TRBV9	TRBJ1-1	TGTGCCAGCAGCACAACAGGGGCCCGGAACACTGAAGCTTTCTTT	CASSTTGARNTEAFF
NA	few	TRBV5-1	TRBJ2-5	TGCGCCAGCAGCCACGGGACGGATCAAGAGACCCAGTACTTC	CASSHGTDQETQYF
NA	many	TRBV5-1	TRBJ2-4	TGCGCCAGCAGCTTGGACGGTCGCCGGGACATTCAGTACTTC	CASSLDGRRDIQYF
TRBD1	NA	TRBV11-2	TRBJ2-2	TGTGCCAGCAGCATCCGGACAGGGGGCCCCGGGGAGCTGTTTTTT	CASSIRTGGPGELFF